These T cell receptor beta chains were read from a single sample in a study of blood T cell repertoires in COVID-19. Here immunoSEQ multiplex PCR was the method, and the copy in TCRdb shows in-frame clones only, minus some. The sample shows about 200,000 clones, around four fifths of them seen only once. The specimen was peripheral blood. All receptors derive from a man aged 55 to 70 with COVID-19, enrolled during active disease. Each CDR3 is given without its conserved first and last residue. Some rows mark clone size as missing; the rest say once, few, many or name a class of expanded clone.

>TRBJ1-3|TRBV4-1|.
ASSQVGGSSGNTIY
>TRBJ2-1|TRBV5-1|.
ASSRTSGATYNEQF
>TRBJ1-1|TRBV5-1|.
ASSLDPVNTEAF
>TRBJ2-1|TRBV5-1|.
ASSSGAEPLRNEQF
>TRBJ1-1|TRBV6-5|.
ASLFGSLNTEAF
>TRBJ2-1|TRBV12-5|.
ASGLSGGETEQF
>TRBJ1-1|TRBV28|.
ASSLIGTRTEAF
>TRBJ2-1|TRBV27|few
ASSLLTSGRGFEQF
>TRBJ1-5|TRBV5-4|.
ASSLGGGRDNQPQH
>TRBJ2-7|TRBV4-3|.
ASSQGTRPGQGYEQY
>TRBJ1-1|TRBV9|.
ASSAGGWTEAF
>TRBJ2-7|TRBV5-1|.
ASSLGYRESEQY
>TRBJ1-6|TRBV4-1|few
ASSQESSGQGASTHNSPLH
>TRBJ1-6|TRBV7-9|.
ASSLALHWAGANSPLH
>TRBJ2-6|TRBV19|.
ASSIKQGAGANVLT
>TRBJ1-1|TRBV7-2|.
ASSFGTSNTEAF
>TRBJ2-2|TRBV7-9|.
ASSWSGQGAGELF
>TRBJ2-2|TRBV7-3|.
ASSLGSPPYGGELF